One sample yielded the 4 T cell receptor beta chains listed below, sequenced in a study of tumor-infiltrating lymphocytes in primary liver carcinoma. The tissue used was unsorted bulk material of about 19-33 mg. RNA and DNA were co-extracted from it with the AllPrep DNA/RNA mini kit. Priming with a constant-region primer yielded TCR beta cDNA from roughly 490 ng total RNA. Each TCR beta library was derived from three nested multiplex PCR rounds that employed slightly modified ARM-PCR. The first two PCR rounds used TRBV1-TRBV30 forward primers with a C-beta reverse primer, nine to eleven cycles each. TCRdb redid the calling of the multiplex PCR reads with MiXCR, one entry per CDR3 protein. The data contain 20,000 to 25,000 distinct CDR3 sequences, around 81% of them singletons. Sequencing was performed on liver tumor tissue from sampling region 2. Regarding subset: tumor region T2, inferior pole. The receptors derive from a woman in her twenties or thirties with primary liver carcinoma and hepatitis B virus infection.

As regards this clonotype: Germline and junction disagree at one end, which may indicate a read error. The chain joins TRBV10-3 to TRBJ1-3; the D is unclear. The V gene's germline CDR1 is ENHRY and CDR2 SYGVKD. This CDR3 has 14 amino acids. CDR3 residues: CAISESVSGNSIYF. The DNA for the CDR3 is TGTGCCATCAGTGAGTCAGTTTCCGGGAACAGCATATATTTT.

Comments on this clonotype: This CDR3 fails to terminate in the conserved phenylalanine or tryptophan, so it likely reflects a read error. V is TRBV28 and J is TRBJ2-5; 9 nucleotides align to TRBD2. CDR3 length: 15 residues. Germline CDR1 MDHEN, CDR2 SYDVKM. CDR3 loop: CASSSLTSGGETQYV. As DNA, the CDR3 is TGTGCCAGTAGTTCGCTGACTAGCGGAGGAGAGACCCAGTACGTC.

About this clonotype itself: At one end, the junction sequence differs from germline, possibly due to a read error. This chain uses TRBV29-1 with TRBJ2-5; D perhaps matches TRBD2 (5 bases). CDR3 length: 15 residues. Germline loops: CDR1 SQVTM, CDR2 ANQGSEA. The CDR3 loop is CSVETGWGVREIQYF. In DNA, the CDR3 is TGCAGCGTTGAAACTGGATGGGGAGTGAGGGAGATCCAGTACTTC.

As to this clonotype: The junction shows a germline mismatch at one end, possibly a read error. V is TRBV6-6 and J is TRBJ2-3, with D hard to call. This CDR3 has 17 amino acids. Per the germline V gene, CDR1 is MNHNY and CDR2 is SVGAGI (reference sequence). DNA for the CDR3: TGTGCCAGCAGTTACCAGACCGGATCTCAACGCACAGATACGCAATATTTC. This codes for CASSYQTGSQRTDTQYF.